The clone carrying this TCR beta chain has a single count. The data stem from a study of cytomegalovirus exposure and HLA in healthy donors. Method: immunoSEQ multiplex PCR; TCRdb's copy keeps in-frame clones and lacks some. The sample records under 400,000 clones, roughly 88% being singletons. CDR3 length: 14 amino acids. Between the trimmed V and J ends, which lost 6 bases and 1 base, there was a span of 15 bases. CDR1 and CDR2 from the germline V gene are SQVTM and ANQGSEA. The chain couples TRBV29-1 to TRBJ1-1; weak D call: TRBD1 (6 bases). The TCR comes from a woman between 18 and 29 years old in good health and CMV-seronegative. The sequenced sample was PBMCs. Here the CDR3 reads CSVGMGHPNTEAFF. CDR3 bases: TGCAGCGTCGGGATGGGACACCCGAACACTGAAGCTTTCTTT. The full variable domain, in which reference TRBV29-1 and TRBJ1-1 provide the parts outside the CDR3, is SAVISQKPSRDICQRGTSLTIQCQVDSQVTMMFWYRQQPGQSLTLIATANQGSEATYESGFVIDKFPISRPNLTFSTLTVSNMSPEDSSIYLCSVGMGHPNTEAFFGQGTRLTVV.